These 30 T cell receptor beta chains originate from one sample sequenced in a study of beta chain features in type 1 diabetes. What was sequenced were expressed TCRB transcripts, since all of the isolated RNA had been reverse transcribed. Clones were sequenced by immunoSEQ multiplex PCR, and TCRdb holds only the in-frame ones, with some missing. This repertoire shows about 620,000 clones, roughly 15% found once; its top ten account for more than 0.08%. The specimen was naive CD4+ T cells from blood. The receptors here all came from a man between 18 and 29 years old in good health.

This sequence joins TRBV29-1 and TRBJ1-1; D unresolved. There are 10 residues in the CDR3. With 6 bases removed from V and 6 bases from J, the gap between germline ends came to 8 bases. The germline V gene has CDR1 SQVTM and CDR2 ANQGSEA. The CDR3: CSVQTAEAFF. The DNA for the CDR3 is TGCAGCGTCCAGACCGCTGAAGCTTTCTTT.

This chain links TRBV6-1 with TRBJ1-6; tentative D call: TRBD1 (5 bases). Germline CDR1 is MNHNS and CDR2 is SASEGT. There are 14 residues in the CDR3. The germline V and J ends were trimmed by 8 bases and 5 bases, with 13 bases remaining between them. This CDR3 reads CASGGTSNNSPLHF. CDR3 in DNA: TGTGCCAGCGGAGGGACGTCCAATAATTCACCCCTCCACTTT.

This clone showed up just a few times. This sequence joins TRBV30 and TRBJ1-2; 7 nucleotides agree with TRBD1. This CDR3 has 14 amino acids. Germline CDR1 is GTSNPN and CDR2 is SVGIG (reference sequence). The ends lost 3 bases at V and 4 bases at J; junction bases unmatched: 8. This chain's CDR3 is CAWRVTGITYGYTF. Written as DNA, the CDR3 is TGTGCCTGGAGAGTGACAGGGATTACCTATGGCTACACCTTC.

This clone occurred a few times. Other nucleotide sequences from this sample produce the same CDR3. The chain is built from TRBV5-4 and TRBJ2-2, with D possibly TRBD2 on 5 matching bases. Germline CDR1 SGHNT, CDR2 YYREEE (reference sequence). Trimming removed 1 base from V and 5 bases from J, with 6 bases in between. The CDR3 runs to 13 residues. In DNA, the CDR3 is TGTGCCAGCAGCTTGACGGGGACCGGGGAGCTGTTTTTT. Protein sequence: CASSLTGTGELFF.

The V gene is TRBV9, the J gene TRBJ2-7; 8 nucleotides line up with TRBD2. Germline V gene lookup returns CDR1 SGDLS and CDR2 YYNGEE. Germline trimming cut 4 bases from V and 5 bases from J; bases unmatched to any gene: 11. The CDR3 extends over 15 amino acids. CDR3 protein: CASSPAGGARNEQYF. The CDR3 DNA follows: TGTGCCAGCAGCCCCGCCGGGGGGGCCAGAAACGAGCAGTACTTC.

The V and J genes are TRBV19 and TRBJ2-2; no clear D. Germline V gene lookup returns CDR1 LNHDA and CDR2 SQIVND (reference sequence). V was shortened by 5 bases and J by 2 bases, with 15 bases between the two germline ends. The CDR3 extends over 16 amino acids. The DNA for the CDR3 is TGTGCCAGTAGTCCCTTCCCCAATCCCAACACCGGGGAGCTGTTTTTT. It is translated as CASSPFPNPNTGELFF.

This clone came up a few times. The chain carries TRBV5-1 and TRBJ2-2; no definite D call. The CDR3 extends over 14 amino acids. From germline, CDR1 is SGHRS and CDR2 YFSETQ. The V end lost 4 bases, the J end lost 2 bases, and 9 bases lay between the germline ends. CDR3 sequence: CASSLPINTGELFF. The CDR3 region has the DNA TGCGCCAGCAGCCTTCCCATAAACACCGGGGAGCTGTTTTTT.

This clone was seen only a few times. The CDR3 loop is CASSYGREQYF. The CDR3 DNA reads as TGTGCCAGCAGTTACGGTCGTGAGCAGTACTTC. The chain joins TRBV6-5 to TRBJ2-7; D gene unclear. The CDR3 totals 11 residues. Germline CDR1 MNHEY, CDR2 SVGAGI. Trimming stripped 2 bases from V and 7 bases from J, with 6 bases between.

This clone was found a few times. The chain couples TRBV4-2 to TRBJ2-2; 8 bases agree with TRBD1. With V trimmed by 1 base and J by 0 bases, 4 bases remained unmatched. The germline gives CDR1 LGHNA, CDR2 YNFKEQ. The CDR3 sequence is 17 residues long. The CDR3 region has the DNA TGTGCCAGCAGCCAAGCCGACAGGGGATCGAACACCGGGGAGCTGTTTTTT. Translation: CASSQADRGSNTGELFF.

This chain links TRBV2 with TRBJ2-5, with D possibly TRBD2 on 6 matching bases. Between the trimmed V and J ends, which lost 7 bases and 5 bases, there was a span of 11 bases. The CDR3 covers 12 residues. The germline gives CDR1 SNHLY, CDR2 FYNNEI. Here the CDR3 DNA reads TGTGCCAGCATAAAGGGGAGGGAGACCCAGTACTTC. It is translated as CASIKGRETQYF.

The sample holds a few counts of this clone. The V gene is TRBV18, the J gene TRBJ1-5; 8 bases align to TRBD1. This CDR3 contains 18 residues. Trimming removed 2 bases from V and 3 bases from J; junction bases left unmatched: 12. Looked up from germline, CDR1 is KGHSH and CDR2 is LQKENI. CDR3: CASSPIHPQGANNQPQHF. For the CDR3, the DNA is TGTGCCAGCTCACCAATACACCCTCAGGGGGCAAACAATCAGCCCCAGCATTTT.

This clone has more than one count but fewer than ten. The chain employs TRBV4-2 and TRBJ1-5; D unclear. Germline assignment: CDR1 LGHNA and CDR2 YNFKEQ. Deletions cut 0 bases from V and 0 bases from J, with 12 bases between. CDR3 length equals 17 residues. The CDR3 loop reads CASSQDQGGNSNQPQHF. For the CDR3, the DNA is TGTGCCAGCAGCCAAGATCAAGGAGGGAATAGCAATCAGCCCCAGCATTTT.

This clone was observed a handful of times. The chain combines TRBV19 with TRBJ1-5, with a possible D match to TRBD1 (5 bases). Per germline, CDR1 LNHDA and CDR2 SQIVND (reference sequence). The V end was cut by 2 bases, the J end by 2 bases, with 13 bases between. The CDR3 consists of 16 residues. The CDR3 region is CASSISGAPGNQPQHF. The CDR3 bases are TGTGCCAGTAGTATAAGCGGGGCGCCCGGCAATCAGCCCCAGCATTTT.

This clone came up a few times. This chain connects TRBV7-2 to TRBJ2-7; 12 positions match TRBD2. The CDR3 is made up of 16 amino acids. The V gene end was trimmed by 5 bases and the J gene end by 0 bases; junction bases not matched to a gene: 5. Germline loops: CDR1 SGHTA, CDR2 FQGNSA. The CDR3 nucleotides are TGTGCCAGCAGCCCTCGGACTAGCGGGGCCTCCTACGAGCAGTACTTC. It specifies CASSPRTSGASYEQYF.

J is TRBJ2-4 and V is TRBV5-1; 11 bases line up with TRBD1. The CDR3 extends over 14 amino acids. Germline V gives CDR1 SGHRS, CDR2 YFSETQ. After removal of 4 bases from V and 11 bases from J, the junction contained 8 bases not matched to a gene. CDR3 coding DNA: TGCGCCAGCAGCCGTCTCGGGACAGGGGGATTTCAGTACTTC. Its protein product is CASSRLGTGGFQYF.

This clone has a handful of counts. The rearrangement uses TRBV7-9 and TRBJ2-1, with 10 bases matching TRBD2. The germline V gene has CDR1 SEHNR and CDR2 FQNEAQ (reference sequence). V shed 6 bases, J shed 5 bases, and the junction held 7 bases outside the gene matches. The CDR3 totals 15 residues. The CDR3 protein is CASSRVSGRDNEQFF. The CDR3, as DNA: TGTGCCAGCAGTCGAGTCAGCGGGAGGGACAATGAGCAGTTCTTC. Combining the CDR3 with reference TRBV7-9 and TRBJ2-1 gives the whole variable domain DTGVSQNPRHKITKRGQNVTFRCDPISEHNRLYWYRQTLGQGPEFLTYFQNEAQLEKSRLLSDRFSAERPKGSFSTLEIQRTEQGDSAMYLCASSRVSGRDNEQFFGPGTRLTVL.

The table lists this clone with a few counts. The chain is built from TRBV5-5 and TRBJ2-4; D call uncertain. This CDR3 comprises 16 residues. The V gene's germline CDR1 is SGHKS and CDR2 YYEKEE (reference sequence). Trimming shortened V by 4 bases and J by 0 bases, and 14 bases separated the two germline ends. CDR3 loop: CASSLPGRVAKNIQYF. The CDR3 region has the DNA TGTGCCAGCAGCCTACCAGGACGGGTAGCCAAAAACATTCAGTACTTC.

The sample holds a few counts of this clone. The chain uses TRBV29-1 and TRBJ2-3; D unclear. Trimming removed 8 bases from V and 4 bases from J, with 25 bases in between. The CDR3 runs 16 residues. CDR1 is SQVTM, CDR2 ANQGSEA, per germline. The CDR3 DNA reads as TGCAGCCTCCTCCCGGGCAGCCACACACGCGCAGATACGCAGTATTTT. Protein product: CSLLPGSHTRADTQYF.

The chain is built from TRBV4-1 and TRBJ2-5; 9 bases are a match to TRBD2. CDR3 length equals 17 residues. The germline V gene has CDR1 MGHRA and CDR2 YSYEKL. V was clipped by 2 bases and J by 2 bases; unmatched bases: 9. For the CDR3, the DNA is TGCGCCAGCAGCCAATTCTCCCGACTAGCGGAACAAGAGACCCAGTACTTC. The encoded protein is CASSQFSRLAEQETQYF.

The rearrangement uses TRBV11-2 and TRBJ2-7, with 8 bases matching TRBD2. This CDR3 spans 14 amino acids. Germline lookup yields CDR1 SGHAT and CDR2 FQNNGV. The V and J ends lost 7 bases and 3 bases, in that order; junction bases with no gene match: 8. The CDR3 sequence: CASTVVAGLYEQYF. CDR3 nucleotide sequence: TGTGCCAGCACAGTGGTAGCGGGACTCTACGAGCAGTACTTC.

This clone appeared a few times. This rearrangement joins TRBV18 to TRBJ2-1, with 9 bases identical to TRBD2. V shed 0 bases, J shed 8 bases, and the junction held 11 bases outside the gene matches. CDR1 and CDR2 from the germline V gene are KGHSH and LQKENI. The CDR3 loop spans 17 amino acids. The CDR3 DNA is TGTGCCAGCTCACCACCGGGTTGGATAGCGGGGGTTGATGAGCAGTTCTTC. The encoded protein is CASSPPGWIAGVDEQFF.

Note on this clone: Other DNA sequences from this sample encode an identical CDR3 as well. DNA for the CDR3: TGTGCCAGCAGCTTAGCCGGACAGGGAACAGATACGCAGTATTTT. Its translation: CASSLAGQGTDTQYF. The rearrangement joins TRBV7-2 to TRBJ2-3; 8 bases agree with TRBD1. V shed 0 bases and J 3 bases; nucleotides not matched to a gene: 2. CDR3 size: 15 residues. In germline, CDR1 is SGHTA, CDR2 FQGNSA. Complete variable domain (other parts from reference TRBV7-2 and TRBJ2-3): GAGVSQSPSNKVTEKGKDVELRCDPISGHTALYWYRQSLGQGLEFLIYFQGNSAPDKSGLPSDRFSAERTGGSVSTLTIQRTQQEDSAVYLCASSLAGQGTDTQYFGPGTRLTVL.

Only a few counts were recorded for this clone. The rearrangement uses TRBV6-1 and TRBJ1-2; tentative D call: TRBD1 (6 bases). There are 13 residues in the CDR3. Germline V gene lookup returns CDR1 MNHNS and CDR2 SASEGT. V lost 5 bases and J lost 2, with 9 bases in between. CDR3 nucleotide sequence: TGTGCCAGCAGTCGACAGGCCAACTATGGCTACACCTTC. It codes for CASSRQANYGYTF.

V gene TRBV7-8 combines with J gene TRBJ1-5; D not certain. CDR3 length: 16 residues. V was shortened by 5 bases and J by 2 bases, with 16 bases between the two germline ends. Per the germline V gene, CDR1 is SGHVS and CDR2 is FQNEAQ. This CDR3 reads CASSLPSVVGNQPQHF. The CDR3 DNA follows: TGTGCCAGCAGCCTTCCTAGCGTAGTTGGCAATCAGCCCCAGCATTTT. Full variable domain (missing parts from reference TRBV7-8 and TRBJ1-5): GAGVSQSPRYKVAKRGQDVALRCDPISGHVSLFWYQQALGQGPEFLTYFQNEAQLDKSGLPSDRFFAERPEGSVSTLKIQRTQQEDSAVYLCASSLPSVVGNQPQHFGDGTRLSIL.

This clone was counted a few times. The chain is built from TRBV19 and TRBJ1-3; D is ambiguous. The V end lost 5 bases, the J end lost 1 base, and 9 bases lay between the germline ends. CDR1 is LNHDA, CDR2 SQIVND, per germline (reference sequence). The CDR3 runs to 14 residues. The CDR3 is CASSSPGSGNTIYF. The CDR3 nucleotides read TGTGCCAGTAGTTCGCCAGGATCTGGAAACACCATATATTTT. Full variable domain (remainder filled in from reference TRBV19 and TRBJ1-3): DGGITQSPKYLFRKEGQNVTLSCEQNLNHDAMYWYRQDPGQGLRLIYYSQIVNDFQKGDIAEGYSVSREKKESFPLTVTSAQKNPTAFYLCASSSPGSGNTIYFGEGSWLTVV.

There are a few counts of this clone. V and J are TRBV7-2 and TRBJ2-7; TRBD1 matches 7 bases. This CDR3 comprises 15 residues. Unmatched junction bases numbered 8, after V lost 5 bases and J lost 1 base. Germline CDR1 and CDR2: SGHTA and FQGNSA. The CDR3 sequence is CASSHRRTGSYEQYF. The CDR3 DNA reads TGTGCCAGCAGCCACCGTAGGACAGGTTCCTACGAGCAGTACTTC.

This chain connects TRBV5-4 to TRBJ2-7; 11 nucleotides align to TRBD1. From germline, CDR1 is SGHNT and CDR2 YYREEE (reference sequence). With 0 bases clipped from V and 6 bases from J, the junction kept 2 bases outside the gene matches. The CDR3 extends over 14 amino acids. The CDR3, as DNA: TGTGCCAGCAGCTTGGTCGGGACAGGGGGCGAGCAGTACTTC. Protein sequence: CASSLVGTGGEQYF.

This clone was counted a few times. This specimen includes other DNA sequences encoding the same CDR3. The chain employs TRBV2 and TRBJ1-1; D perhaps matches TRBD1 (5 bases). The CDR3 has 12 residues. The V gene's germline CDR1 is SNHLY and CDR2 FYNNEI. The germline V and J ends were trimmed by 5 bases and 5 bases, with 9 bases remaining between them. The CDR3 is CASSFRGTEAFF. CDR3 DNA: TGTGCCAGCAGTTTCCGGGGGACTGAAGCTTTCTTT.

This chain links TRBV5-1 with TRBJ2-5, with D possibly matching TRBD1 (6 bases). V shed 4 bases and J shed 9 bases, with 13 bases lying between them. This CDR3 is built from 12 residues. The V gene's germline CDR1 is SGHRS and CDR2 YFSETQ. CDR3 sequence reads: CASSGGQLAQYF. The CDR3 nucleotides are TGCGCCAGCAGCGGCGGACAGTTGGCCCAGTACTTC. The variable domain in full, completed from reference TRBV5-1 and TRBJ2-5, reads KAGVTQTPRYLIKTRGQQVTLSCSPISGHRSVSWYQQTPGQGLQFLFEYFSETQRNKGNFPGRFSGRQFSNSRSEMNVSTLELGDSALYLCASSGGQLAQYFGPGTRLLVL.

Only one count was recorded for this clone. The chain has TRBV18 and TRBJ1-5, with TRBD1 as a possible D gene (6 bases). In germline, CDR1 is KGHSH, CDR2 LQKENI. Trimming took 0 bases from V and 6 from J, leaving 15 bases between them. The CDR3 spans 16 residues. This chain's CDR3 is CASSPPAGGLPQPQHF. CDR3 in DNA: TGTGCCAGCTCACCACCTGCCGGGGGGCTCCCTCAGCCCCAGCATTTT.